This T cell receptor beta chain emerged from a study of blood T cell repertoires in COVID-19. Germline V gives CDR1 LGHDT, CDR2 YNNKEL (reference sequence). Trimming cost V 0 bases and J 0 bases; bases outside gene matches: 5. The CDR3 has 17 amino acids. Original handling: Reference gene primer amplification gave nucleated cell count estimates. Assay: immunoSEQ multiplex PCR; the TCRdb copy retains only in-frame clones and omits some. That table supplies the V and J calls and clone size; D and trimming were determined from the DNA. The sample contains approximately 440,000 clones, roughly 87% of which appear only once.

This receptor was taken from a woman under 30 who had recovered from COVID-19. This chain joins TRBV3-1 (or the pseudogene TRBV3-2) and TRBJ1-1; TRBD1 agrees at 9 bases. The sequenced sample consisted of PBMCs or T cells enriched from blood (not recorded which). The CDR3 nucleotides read TGTGCCAGCAGCCAAGAGGGACAGGGAATGTTGAACACTGAAGCTTTCTTT. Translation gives CASSQEGQGMLNTEAFF.